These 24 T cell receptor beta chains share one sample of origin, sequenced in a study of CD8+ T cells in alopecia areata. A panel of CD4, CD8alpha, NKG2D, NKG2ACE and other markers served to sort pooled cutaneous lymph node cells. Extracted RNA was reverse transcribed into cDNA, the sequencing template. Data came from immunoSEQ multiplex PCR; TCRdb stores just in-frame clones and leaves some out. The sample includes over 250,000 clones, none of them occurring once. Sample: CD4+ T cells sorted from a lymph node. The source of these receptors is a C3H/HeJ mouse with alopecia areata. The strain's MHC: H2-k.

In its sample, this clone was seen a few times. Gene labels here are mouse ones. Partial CDR3 DNA: TGTGCCAGCAGTGCACTCTGGATTAACCAAGAC. It is translated as CASSALWINQD. The full CDR3 sequence reads CASSALWINQDTQYF. The genes are TRBV13-1 and TRBJ2-5; the D is unclear. Sequencing ends 4 residues short of the CDR3 end; the germline J gene provides the rest. The CDR3 sequence is 15 residues long. V lost 3 bases, J lost 0 bases, and 11 bases lay in between. Germline assignment: CDR1 NSHNY and CDR2 SYGAGN.

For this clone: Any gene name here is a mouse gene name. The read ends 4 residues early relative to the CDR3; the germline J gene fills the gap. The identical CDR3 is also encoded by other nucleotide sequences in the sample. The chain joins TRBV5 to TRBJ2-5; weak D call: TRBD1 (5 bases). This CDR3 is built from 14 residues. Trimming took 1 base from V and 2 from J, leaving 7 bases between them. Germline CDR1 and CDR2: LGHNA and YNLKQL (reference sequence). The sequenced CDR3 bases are TGTGCCAGCAGCCAAGTGCAGGGCCAAGAC. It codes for CASSQVQGQD. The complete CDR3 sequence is CASSQVQGQDTQYF.

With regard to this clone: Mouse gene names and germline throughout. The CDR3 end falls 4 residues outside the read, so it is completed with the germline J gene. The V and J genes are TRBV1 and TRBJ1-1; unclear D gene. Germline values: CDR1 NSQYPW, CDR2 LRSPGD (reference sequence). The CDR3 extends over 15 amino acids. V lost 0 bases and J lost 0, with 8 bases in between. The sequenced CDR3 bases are TGCACCTGCAGTGCAGATGGGGTAGCAAACACA. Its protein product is CTCSADGVANT. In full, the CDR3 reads CTCSADGVANTEVFF.

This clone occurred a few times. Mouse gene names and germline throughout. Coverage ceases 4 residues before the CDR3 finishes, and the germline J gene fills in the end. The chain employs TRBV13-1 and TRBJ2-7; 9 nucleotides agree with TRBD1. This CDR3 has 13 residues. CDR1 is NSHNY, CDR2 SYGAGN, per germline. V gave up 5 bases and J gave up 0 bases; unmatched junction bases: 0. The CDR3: CASRDRGSYEQYF. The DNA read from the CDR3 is TGTGCCAGCAGGGACAGGGGCTCCTAT.

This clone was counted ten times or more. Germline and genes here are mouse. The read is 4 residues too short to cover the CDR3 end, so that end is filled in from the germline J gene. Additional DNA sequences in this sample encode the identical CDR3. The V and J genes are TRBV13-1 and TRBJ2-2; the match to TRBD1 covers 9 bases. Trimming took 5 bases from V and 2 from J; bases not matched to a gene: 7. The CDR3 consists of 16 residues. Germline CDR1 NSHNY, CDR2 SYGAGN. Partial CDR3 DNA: TGTGCCAGCAGCGGAGACAGGGGGAGTAACACCGGG. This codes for CASSGDRGSNTG. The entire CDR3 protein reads CASSGDRGSNTGQLYF.

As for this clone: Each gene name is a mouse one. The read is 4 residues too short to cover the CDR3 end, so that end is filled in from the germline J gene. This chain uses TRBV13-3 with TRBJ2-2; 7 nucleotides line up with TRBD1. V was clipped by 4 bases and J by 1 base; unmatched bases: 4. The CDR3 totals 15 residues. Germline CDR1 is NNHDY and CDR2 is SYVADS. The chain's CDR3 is CASSLDRRNTGQLYF. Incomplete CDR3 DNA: TGTGCCAGCAGTCTGGACAGGCGAAACACCGGG.

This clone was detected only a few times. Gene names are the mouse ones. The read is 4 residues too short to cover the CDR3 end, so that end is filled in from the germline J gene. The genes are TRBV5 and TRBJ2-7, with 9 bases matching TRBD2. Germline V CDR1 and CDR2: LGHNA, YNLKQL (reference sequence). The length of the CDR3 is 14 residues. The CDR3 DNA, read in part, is TGTGCCAGCAGCCCGTCCGACTGGGGGTAT. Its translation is CASSPSDWGY. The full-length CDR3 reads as CASSPSDWGYEQYF.

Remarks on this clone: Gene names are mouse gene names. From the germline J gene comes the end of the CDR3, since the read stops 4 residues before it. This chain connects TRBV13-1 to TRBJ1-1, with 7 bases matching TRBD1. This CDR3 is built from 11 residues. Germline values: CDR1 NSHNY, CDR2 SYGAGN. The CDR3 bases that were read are TGTGCCAGCAGTCGACAGGGA. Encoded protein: CASSRQG. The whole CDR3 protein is CASSRQGEVFF.

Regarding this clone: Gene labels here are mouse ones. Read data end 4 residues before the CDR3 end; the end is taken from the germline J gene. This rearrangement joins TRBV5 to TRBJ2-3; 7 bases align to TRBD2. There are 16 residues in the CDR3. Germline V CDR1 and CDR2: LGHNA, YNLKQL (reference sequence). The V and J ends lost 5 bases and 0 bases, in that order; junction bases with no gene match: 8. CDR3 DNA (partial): TGTGCCAGCAGCTCGACTGGGTCATCTAGTGCAGAA. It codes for CASSSTGSSSAE. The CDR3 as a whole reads CASSSTGSSSAETLYF.

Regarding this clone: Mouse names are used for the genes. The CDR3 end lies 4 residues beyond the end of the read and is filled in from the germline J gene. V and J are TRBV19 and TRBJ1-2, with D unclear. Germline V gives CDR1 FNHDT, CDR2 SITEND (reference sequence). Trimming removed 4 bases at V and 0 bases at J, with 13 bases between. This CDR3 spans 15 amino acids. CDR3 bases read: TGTGCCAGCAGTCCCGGACTTTTTGCAAACTCC. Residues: CASSPGLFANS. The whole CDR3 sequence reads CASSPGLFANSDYTF. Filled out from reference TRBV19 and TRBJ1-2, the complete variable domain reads GGIITQTPKFLIGQEGQKLTLKCQQNFNHDTMYWYRQDSGKGLRLIYYSITENDLQKGDLSEGYDASREKKSSFSLTVTSAQKNEMAVFLCASSPGLFANSDYTFGSGTRLLVI.

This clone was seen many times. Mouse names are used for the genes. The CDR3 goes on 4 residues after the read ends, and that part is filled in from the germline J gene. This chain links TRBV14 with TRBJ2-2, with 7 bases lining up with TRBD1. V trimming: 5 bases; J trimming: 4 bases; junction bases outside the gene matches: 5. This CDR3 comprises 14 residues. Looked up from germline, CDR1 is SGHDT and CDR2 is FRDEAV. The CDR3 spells CASRSTGVTGQLYF. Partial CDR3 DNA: TGTGCCAGCAGATCCACAGGGGTCACCGGG.

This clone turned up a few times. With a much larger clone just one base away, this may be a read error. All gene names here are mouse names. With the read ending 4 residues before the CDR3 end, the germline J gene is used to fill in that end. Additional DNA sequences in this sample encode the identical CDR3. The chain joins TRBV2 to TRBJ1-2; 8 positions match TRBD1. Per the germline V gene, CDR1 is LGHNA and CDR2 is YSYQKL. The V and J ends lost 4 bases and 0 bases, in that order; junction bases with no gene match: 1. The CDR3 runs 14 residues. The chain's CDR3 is CASSPGQANSDYTF. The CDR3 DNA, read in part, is TGTGCCAGCAGCCCGGGACAGGCAAACTCC.

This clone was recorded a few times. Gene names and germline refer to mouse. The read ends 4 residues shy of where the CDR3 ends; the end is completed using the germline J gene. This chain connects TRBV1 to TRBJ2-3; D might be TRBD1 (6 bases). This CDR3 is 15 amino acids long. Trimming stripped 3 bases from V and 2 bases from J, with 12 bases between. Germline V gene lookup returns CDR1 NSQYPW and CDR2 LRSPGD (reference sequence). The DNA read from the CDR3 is TGCACCTGCAGTGCTCTCCGGGACAATGCAGAA. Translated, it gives CTCSALRDNAE. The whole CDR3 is CTCSALRDNAETLYF.

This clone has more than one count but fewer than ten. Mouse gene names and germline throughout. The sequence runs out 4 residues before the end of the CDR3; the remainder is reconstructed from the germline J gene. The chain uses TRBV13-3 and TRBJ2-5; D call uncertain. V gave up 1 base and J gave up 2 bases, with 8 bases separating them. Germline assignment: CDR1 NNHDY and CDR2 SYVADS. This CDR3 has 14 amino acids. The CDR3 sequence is CASSDRTIQDTQYF. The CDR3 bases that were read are TGTGCCAGCAGTGATAGAACAATCCAAGAC. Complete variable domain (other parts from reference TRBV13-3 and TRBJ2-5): EAAVTQSPRSKVAVTGGKVTLSCHQTNNHDYMYWYRQDTGHGLRLIHYSYVADSTEKGDIPDGYKASRPSQENFSLILELASLSQTAVYFCASSDRTIQDTQYFGPGTRLLVL.

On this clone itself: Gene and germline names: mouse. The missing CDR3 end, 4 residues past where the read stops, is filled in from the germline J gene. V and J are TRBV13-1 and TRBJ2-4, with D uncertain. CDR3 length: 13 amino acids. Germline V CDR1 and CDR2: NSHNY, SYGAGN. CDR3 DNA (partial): TGTGCCAGCAGTGATGAGCTGGAAAAC. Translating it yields CASSDELEN. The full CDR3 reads CASSDELENTLYF.

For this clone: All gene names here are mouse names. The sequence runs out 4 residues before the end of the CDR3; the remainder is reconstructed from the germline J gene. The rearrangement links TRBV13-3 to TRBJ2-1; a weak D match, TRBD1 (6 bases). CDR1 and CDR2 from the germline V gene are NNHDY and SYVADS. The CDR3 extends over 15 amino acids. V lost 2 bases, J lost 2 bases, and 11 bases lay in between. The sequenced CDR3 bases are TGTGCCAGCAGTGACAGGGGAGTAGACTATGCT. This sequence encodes CASSDRGVDYA. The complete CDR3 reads CASSDRGVDYAEQFF.

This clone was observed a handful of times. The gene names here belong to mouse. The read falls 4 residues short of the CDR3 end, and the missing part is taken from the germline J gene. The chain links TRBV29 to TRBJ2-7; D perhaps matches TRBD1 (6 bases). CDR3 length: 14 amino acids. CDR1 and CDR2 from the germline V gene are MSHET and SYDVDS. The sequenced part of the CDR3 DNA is TGTGCTAGCAGTTTATCCCTGCAGGGGTAT. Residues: CASSLSLQGY. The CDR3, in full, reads CASSLSLQGYEQYF.

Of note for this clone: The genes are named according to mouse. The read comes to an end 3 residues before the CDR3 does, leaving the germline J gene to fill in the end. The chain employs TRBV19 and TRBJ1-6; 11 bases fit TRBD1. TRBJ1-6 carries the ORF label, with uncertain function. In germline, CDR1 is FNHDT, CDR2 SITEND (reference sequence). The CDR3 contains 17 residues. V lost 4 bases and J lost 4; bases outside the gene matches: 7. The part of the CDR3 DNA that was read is TGTGCCAGCAGTCACGGGACAGGGGGGCCTTATAATTCGCCC. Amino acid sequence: CASSHGTGGPYNSP. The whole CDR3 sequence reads CASSHGTGGPYNSPLYF.

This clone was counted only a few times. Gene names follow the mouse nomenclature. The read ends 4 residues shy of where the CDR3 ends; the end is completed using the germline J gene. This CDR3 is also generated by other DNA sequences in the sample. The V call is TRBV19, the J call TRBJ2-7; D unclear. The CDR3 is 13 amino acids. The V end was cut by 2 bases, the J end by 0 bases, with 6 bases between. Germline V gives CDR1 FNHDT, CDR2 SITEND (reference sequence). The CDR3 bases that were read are TGTGCCAGCAGTATCAAAAGCTCCTAT. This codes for CASSIKSSY. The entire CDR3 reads CASSIKSSYEQYF.

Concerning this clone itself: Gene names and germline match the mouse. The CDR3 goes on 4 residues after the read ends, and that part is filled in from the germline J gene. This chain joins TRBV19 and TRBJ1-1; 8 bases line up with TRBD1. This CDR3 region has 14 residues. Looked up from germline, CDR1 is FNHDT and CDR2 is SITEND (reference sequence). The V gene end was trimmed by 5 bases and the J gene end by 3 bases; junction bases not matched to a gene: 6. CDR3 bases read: TGTGCCAGCAGGACCACAGGGGGGGACACA. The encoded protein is CASRTTGGDT. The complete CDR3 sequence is CASRTTGGDTEVFF.

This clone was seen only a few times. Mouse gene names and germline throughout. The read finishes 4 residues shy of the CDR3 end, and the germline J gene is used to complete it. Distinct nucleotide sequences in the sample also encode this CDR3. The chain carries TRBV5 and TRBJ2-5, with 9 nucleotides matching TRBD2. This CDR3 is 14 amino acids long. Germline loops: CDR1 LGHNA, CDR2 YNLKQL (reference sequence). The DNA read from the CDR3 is TGTGCCAGCAGCCCCGGGACTGGGAAAGAC. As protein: CASSPGTGKD. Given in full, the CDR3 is CASSPGTGKDTQYF.

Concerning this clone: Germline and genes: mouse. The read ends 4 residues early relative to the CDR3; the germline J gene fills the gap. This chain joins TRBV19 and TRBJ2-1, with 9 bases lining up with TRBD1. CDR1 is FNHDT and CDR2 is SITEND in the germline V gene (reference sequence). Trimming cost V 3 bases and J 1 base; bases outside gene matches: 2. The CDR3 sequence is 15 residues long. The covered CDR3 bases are TGTGCCAGCAGTAAAGGGACAGGGAACTATGCT. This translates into CASSKGTGNYA. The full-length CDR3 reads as CASSKGTGNYAEQFF.

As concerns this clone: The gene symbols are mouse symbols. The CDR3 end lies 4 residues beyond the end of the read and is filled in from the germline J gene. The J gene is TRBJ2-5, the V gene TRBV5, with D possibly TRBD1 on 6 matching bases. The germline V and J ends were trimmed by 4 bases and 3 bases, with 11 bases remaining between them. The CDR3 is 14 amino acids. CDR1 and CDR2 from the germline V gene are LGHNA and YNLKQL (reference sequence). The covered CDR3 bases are TGTGCCAGCAGCCGAACAGGGAGGCAAGAC. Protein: CASSRTGRQD. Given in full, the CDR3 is CASSRTGRQDTQYF.

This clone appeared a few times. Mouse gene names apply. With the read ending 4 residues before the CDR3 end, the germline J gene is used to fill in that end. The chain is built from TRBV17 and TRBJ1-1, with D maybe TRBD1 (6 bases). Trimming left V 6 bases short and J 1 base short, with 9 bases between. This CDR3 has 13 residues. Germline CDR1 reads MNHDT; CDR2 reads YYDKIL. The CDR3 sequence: CASRPGQNTEVFF. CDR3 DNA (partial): TGTGCTAGCAGACCGGGACAAAACACA.